The entry below gives a single T cell receptor (beta chain) sequence along with its context. Trimming removed 6 bases at V and 2 bases at J, with 7 bases between. Germline CDR1 ENHRY, CDR2 SYGVKD. The CDR3 has 12 amino acids. This entry is derived from a study of blood T cell repertoires in COVID-19. On the study more broadly: Acute and convalescent COVID-19 samples came from the United States, Italy and Spain.

Sequencing used immunoSEQ multiplex PCR; TCRdb keeps in-frame clones, though not all of them. The sample yields about 220,000 clones, approximately 77% seen once. The rearrangement uses TRBV10-3 and TRBJ2-5; D might be TRBD1 (6 bases). The sample taken for sequencing was peripheral blood. This TCR was sampled from a woman of 80 years or more with acute or convalescent COVID-19. This CDR3 reads CAIRDRQETQYF. The CDR3 DNA follows: TGTGCCATCAGAGACAGGCAAGAGACCCAGTACTTC.